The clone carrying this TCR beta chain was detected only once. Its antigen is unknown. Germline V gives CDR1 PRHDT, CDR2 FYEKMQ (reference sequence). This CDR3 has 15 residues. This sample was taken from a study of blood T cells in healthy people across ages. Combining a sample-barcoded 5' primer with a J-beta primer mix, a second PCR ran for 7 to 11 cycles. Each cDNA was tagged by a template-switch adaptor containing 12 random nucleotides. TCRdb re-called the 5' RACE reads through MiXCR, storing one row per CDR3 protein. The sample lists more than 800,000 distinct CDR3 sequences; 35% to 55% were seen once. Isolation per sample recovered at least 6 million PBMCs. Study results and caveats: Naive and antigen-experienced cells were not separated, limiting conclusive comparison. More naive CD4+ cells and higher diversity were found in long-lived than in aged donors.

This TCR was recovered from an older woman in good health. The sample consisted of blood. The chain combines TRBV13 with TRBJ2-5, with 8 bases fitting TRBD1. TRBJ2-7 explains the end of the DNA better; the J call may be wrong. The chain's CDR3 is CASSTRQGAAYEQYF. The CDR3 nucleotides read TGTGCCAGCAGCACGCGCCAGGGGGCGGCCTACGAGCAGTACTTC.